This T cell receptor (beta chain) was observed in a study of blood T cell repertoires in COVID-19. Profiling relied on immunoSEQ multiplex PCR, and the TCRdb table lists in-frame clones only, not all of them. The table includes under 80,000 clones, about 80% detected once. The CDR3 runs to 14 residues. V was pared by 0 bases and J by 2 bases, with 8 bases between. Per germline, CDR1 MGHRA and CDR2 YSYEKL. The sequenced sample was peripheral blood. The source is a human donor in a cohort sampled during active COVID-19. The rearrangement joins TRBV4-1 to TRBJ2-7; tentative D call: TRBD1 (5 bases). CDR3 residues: CASSQDRVAYEQYF. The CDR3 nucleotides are TGCGCCAGCAGCCAAGACAGGGTCGCCTACGAGCAGTACTTC.